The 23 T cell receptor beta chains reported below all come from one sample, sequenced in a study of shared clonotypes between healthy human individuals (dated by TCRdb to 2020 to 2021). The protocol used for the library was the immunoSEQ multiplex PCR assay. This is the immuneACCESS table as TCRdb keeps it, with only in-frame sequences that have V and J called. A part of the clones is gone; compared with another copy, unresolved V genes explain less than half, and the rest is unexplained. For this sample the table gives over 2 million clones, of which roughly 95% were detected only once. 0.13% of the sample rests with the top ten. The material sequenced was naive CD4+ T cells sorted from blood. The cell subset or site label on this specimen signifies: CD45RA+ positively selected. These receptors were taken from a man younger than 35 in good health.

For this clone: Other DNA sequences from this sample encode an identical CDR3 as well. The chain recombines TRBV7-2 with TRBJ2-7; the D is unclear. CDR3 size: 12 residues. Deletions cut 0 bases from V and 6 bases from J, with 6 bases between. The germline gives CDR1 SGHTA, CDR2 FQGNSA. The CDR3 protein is CASSLAIGEQYF. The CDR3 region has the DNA TGTGCCAGCAGCTTAGCGATCGGCGAGCAGTACTTC.

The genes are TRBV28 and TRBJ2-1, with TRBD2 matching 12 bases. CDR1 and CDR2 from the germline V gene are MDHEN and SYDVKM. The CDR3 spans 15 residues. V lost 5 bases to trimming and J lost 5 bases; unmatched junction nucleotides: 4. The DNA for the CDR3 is TGTGCCAGCAGTCCACGACTAGCGGGGGACAATGAGCAGTTCTTC. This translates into CASSPRLAGDNEQFF.

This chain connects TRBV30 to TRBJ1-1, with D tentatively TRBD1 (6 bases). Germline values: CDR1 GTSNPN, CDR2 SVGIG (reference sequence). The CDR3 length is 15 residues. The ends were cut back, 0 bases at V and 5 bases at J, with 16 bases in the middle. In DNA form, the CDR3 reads TGTGCCTGGAGTGTACGGAGGGGGGTAGGTACTGAAGCTTTCTTT. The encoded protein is CAWSVRRGVGTEAFF.

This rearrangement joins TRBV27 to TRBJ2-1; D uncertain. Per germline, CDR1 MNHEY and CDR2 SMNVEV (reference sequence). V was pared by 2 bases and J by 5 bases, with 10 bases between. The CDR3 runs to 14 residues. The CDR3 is CASSLKRLNNEQFF. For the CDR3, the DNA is TGTGCCAGCAGTTTAAAAAGACTCAACAATGAGCAGTTCTTC.

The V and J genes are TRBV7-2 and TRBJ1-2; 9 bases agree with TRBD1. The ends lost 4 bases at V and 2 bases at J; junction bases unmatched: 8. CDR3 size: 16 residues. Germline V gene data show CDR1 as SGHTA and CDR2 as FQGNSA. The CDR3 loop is CASSSGTGTLNYGYTF. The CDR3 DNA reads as TGTGCCAGCAGCTCCGGGACAGGGACGCTAAACTATGGCTACACCTTC.

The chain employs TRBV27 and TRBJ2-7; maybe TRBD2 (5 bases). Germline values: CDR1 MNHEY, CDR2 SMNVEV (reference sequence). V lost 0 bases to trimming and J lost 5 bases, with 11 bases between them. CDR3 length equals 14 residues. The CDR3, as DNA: TGTGCCAGCAGTTTATCGGAGCGGTGGAACGAGCAGTACTTC. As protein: CASSLSERWNEQYF.

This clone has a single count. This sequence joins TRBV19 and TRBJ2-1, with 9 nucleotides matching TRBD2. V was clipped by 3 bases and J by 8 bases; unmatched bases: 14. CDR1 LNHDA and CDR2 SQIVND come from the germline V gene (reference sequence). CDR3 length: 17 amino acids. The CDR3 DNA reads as TGTGCCAGTAGTATTATAGGGTCGTCTAGCGGGGACCATGAGCAGTTCTTC. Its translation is CASSIIGSSSGDHEQFF.

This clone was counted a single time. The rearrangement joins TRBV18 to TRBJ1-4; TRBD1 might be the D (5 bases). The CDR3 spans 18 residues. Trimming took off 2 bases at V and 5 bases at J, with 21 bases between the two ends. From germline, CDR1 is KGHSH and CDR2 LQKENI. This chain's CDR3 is CASSPSRGRSGDNEKLFF. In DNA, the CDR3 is TGTGCCAGCTCACCAAGCCGGGGACGTTCGGGAGACAATGAAAAACTGTTTTTT.

Written as DNA, the CDR3 is TGTGCCAGCAGCTCTAGGGGGGCCTCTGGAAACACCATATATTTT. This translates into CASSSRGASGNTIYF. This rearrangement joins TRBV7-8 to TRBJ1-3; D perhaps matches TRBD1 (6 bases). Germline CDR1 and CDR2: SGHVS and FQNEAQ. Trimming pared 4 bases from V and 0 bases from J, leaving 10 bases between. The CDR3 covers 15 residues.

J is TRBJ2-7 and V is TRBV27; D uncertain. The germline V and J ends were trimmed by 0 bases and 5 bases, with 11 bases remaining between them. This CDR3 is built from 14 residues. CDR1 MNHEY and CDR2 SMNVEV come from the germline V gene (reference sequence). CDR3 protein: CASSLSWGSHEQYF. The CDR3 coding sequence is TGTGCCAGCAGTTTATCGTGGGGTAGCCACGAGCAGTACTTC.

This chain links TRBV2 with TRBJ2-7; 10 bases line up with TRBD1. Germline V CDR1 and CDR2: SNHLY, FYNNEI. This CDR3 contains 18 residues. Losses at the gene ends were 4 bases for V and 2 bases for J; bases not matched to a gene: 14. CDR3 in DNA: TGTGCCAGCAGTGTCCCCCGGGACAGGGGTCGTGTGGCCTACGAGCAGTACTTC. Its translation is CASSVPRDRGRVAYEQYF.

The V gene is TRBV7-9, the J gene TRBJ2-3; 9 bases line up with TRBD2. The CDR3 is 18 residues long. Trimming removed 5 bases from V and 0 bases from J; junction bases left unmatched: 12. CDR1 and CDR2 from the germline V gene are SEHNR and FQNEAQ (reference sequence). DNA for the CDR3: TGTGCCAGCAGCCGCGGGTGGCCTAGCGGGATTAGCACAGATACGCAGTATTTT. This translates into CASSRGWPSGISTDTQYF.

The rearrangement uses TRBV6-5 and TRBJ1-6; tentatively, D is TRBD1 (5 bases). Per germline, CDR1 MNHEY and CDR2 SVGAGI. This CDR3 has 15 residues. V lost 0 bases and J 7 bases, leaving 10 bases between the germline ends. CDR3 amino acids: CASSYSQGINSPLHF. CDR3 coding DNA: TGTGCCAGCAGTTACTCCCAGGGAATAAATTCACCCCTCCACTTT.

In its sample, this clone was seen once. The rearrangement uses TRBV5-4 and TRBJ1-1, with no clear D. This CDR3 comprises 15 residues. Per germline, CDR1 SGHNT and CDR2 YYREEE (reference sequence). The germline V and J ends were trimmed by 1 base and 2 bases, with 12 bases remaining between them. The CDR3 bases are TGTGCCAGCAGCTTGTGGACCCCGCTCAACACTGAAGCTTTCTTT. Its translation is CASSLWTPLNTEAFF.

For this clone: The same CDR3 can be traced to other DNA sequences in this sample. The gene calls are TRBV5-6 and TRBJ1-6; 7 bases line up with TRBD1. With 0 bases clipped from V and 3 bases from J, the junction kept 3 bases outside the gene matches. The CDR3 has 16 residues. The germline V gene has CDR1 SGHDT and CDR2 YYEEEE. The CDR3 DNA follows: TGTGCCAGCAGCTTGGACAGGGGAGACTATAATTCACCCCTCCACTTT. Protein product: CASSLDRGDYNSPLHF.

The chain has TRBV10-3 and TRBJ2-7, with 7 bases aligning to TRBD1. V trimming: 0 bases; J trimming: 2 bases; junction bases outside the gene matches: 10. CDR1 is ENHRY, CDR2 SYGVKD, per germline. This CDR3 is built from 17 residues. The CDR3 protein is CAISESNYRGGTYEQYF. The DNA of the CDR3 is TGTGCCATCAGTGAGTCTAATTACAGGGGTGGCACCTACGAGCAGTACTTC.

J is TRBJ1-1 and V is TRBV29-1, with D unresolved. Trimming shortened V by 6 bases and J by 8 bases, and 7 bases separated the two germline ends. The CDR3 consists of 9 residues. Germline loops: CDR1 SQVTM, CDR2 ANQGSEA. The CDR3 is CSVDGEAFF. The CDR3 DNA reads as TGCAGCGTCGACGGAGAAGCTTTCTTT.

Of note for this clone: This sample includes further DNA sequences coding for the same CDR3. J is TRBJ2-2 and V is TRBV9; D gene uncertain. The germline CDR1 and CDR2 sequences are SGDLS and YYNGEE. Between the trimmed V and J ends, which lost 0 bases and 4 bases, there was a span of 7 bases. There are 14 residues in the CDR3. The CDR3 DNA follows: TGTGCCAGCAGCGTAGGGCAGCCCACCGGGGAGCTGTTTTTT. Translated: CASSVGQPTGELFF.

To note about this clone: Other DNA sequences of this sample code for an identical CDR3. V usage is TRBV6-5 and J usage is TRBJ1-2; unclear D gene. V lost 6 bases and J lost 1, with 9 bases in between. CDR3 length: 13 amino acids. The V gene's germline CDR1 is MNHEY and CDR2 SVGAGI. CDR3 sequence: CASSSGSNYGYTF. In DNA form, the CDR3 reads TGTGCCAGCAGCTCCGGGAGTAACTATGGCTACACCTTC.

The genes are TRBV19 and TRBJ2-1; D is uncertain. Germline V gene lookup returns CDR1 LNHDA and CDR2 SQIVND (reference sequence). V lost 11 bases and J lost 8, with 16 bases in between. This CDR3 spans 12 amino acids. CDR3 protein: CAGCTEVYEQFF. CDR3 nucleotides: TGTGCCGGATGTACTGAGGTCTATGAGCAGTTCTTC.

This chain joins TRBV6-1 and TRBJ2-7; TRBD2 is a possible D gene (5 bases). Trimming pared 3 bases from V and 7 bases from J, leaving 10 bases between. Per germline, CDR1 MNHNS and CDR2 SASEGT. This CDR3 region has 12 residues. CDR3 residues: CASSERSGEQYF. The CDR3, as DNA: TGTGCCAGCAGTGAGCGGAGCGGTGAGCAGTACTTC.

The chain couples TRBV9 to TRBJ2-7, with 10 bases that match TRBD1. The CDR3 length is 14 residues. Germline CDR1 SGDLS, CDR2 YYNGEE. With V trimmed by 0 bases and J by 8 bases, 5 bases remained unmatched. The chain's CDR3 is CASSVGDRGIKQYF. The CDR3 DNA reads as TGTGCCAGCAGCGTAGGGGACAGGGGAATCAAGCAGTACTTC.

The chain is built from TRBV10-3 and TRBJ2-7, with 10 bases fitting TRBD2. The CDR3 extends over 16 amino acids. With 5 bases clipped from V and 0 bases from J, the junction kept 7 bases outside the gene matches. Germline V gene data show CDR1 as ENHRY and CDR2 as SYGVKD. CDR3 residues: CAISRPGTSDSYEQYF. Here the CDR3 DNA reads TGTGCCATCAGTAGACCAGGGACTAGCGACTCCTACGAGCAGTACTTC.